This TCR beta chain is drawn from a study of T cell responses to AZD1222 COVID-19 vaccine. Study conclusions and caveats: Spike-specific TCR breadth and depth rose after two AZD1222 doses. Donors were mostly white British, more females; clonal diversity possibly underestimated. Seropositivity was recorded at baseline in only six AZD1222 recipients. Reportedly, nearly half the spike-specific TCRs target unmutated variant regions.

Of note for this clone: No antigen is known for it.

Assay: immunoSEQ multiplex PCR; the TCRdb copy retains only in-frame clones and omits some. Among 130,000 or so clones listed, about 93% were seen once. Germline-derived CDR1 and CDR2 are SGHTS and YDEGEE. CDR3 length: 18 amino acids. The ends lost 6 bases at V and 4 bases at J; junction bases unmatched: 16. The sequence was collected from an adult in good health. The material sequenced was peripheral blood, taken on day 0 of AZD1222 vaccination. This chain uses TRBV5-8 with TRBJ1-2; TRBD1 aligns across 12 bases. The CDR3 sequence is CASILLRDRGRIGYGYTF. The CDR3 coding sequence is TGTGCCAGCATACTCCTACGGGACAGGGGGCGAATCGGCTATGGCTACACCTTC.